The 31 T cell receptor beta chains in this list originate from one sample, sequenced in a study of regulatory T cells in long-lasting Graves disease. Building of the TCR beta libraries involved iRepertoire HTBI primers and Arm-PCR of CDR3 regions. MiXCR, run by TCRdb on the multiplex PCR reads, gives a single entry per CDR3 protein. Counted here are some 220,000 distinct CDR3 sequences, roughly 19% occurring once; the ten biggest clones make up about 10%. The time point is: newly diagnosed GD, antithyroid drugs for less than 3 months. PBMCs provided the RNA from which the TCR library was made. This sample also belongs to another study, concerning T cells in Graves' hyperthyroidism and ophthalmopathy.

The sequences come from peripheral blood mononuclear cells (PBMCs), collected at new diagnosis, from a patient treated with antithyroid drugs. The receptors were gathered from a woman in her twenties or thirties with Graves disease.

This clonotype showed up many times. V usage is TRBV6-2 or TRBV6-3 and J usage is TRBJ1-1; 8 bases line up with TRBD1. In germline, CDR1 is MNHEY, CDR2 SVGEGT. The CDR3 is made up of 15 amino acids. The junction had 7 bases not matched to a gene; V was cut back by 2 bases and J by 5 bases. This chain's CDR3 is CASSYQGAGLTEAFF. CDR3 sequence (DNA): TGTGCCAGCAGTTACCAGGGGGCAGGCTTAACTGAAGCTTTCTTT.

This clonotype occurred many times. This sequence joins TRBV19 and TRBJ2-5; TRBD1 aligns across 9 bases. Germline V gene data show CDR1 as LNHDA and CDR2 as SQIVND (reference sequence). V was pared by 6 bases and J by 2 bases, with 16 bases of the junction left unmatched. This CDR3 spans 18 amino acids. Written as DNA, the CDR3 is TGTGCCAGTAGCACTCCGGGACAGGGCCTACTACTACAAGAGACCCAGTACTTC. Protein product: CASSTPGQGLLLQETQYF.

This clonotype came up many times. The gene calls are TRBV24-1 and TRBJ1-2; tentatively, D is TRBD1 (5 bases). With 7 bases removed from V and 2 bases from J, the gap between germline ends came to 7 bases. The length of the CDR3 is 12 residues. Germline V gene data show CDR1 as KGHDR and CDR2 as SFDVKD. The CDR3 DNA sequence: TGTGCCACCAGGGGGGGGAACTATGGCTACACCTTC. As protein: CATRGGNYGYTF.

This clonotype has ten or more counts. The DNA for the CDR3 is TGTGCCAGCAGCGTGAGCGTAACGGGACAGGGACCGCGAGCTGGCTACACCTTC. Residues: CASSVSVTGQGPRAGYTF. The chain has TRBV9 and TRBJ1-2, with 9 bases fitting TRBD1. Trimming at V came to 2 bases and at J to 7 bases, leaving 18 bases not matched to a gene. This CDR3 has 18 residues. Germline values: CDR1 SGDLS, CDR2 YYNGEE.

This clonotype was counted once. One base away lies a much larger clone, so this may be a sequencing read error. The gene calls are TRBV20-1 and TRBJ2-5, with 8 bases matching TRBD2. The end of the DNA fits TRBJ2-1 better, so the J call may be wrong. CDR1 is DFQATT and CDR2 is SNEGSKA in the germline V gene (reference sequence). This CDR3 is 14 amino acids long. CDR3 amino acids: CSVRDSGGDNEQFF. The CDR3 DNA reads TGCAGTGTTAGAGATTCGGGGGGGGACAATGAGCAGTTCTTC.

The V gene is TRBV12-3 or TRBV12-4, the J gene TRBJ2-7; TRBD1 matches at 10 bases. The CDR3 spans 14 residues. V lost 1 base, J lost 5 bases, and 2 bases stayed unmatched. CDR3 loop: CASSLGTGGDEQYF. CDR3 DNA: TGTGCCAGCAGTTTAGGGACAGGGGGGGACGAGCAGTACTTC.

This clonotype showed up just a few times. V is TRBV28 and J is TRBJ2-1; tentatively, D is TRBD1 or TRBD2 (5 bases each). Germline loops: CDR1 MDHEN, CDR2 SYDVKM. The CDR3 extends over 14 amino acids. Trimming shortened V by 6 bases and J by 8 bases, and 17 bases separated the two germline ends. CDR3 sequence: CASRPSGGRDEQFF. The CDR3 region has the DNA TGTGCCAGCAGACCCAGTGGGGGTCGGGATGAGCAGTTCTTC.

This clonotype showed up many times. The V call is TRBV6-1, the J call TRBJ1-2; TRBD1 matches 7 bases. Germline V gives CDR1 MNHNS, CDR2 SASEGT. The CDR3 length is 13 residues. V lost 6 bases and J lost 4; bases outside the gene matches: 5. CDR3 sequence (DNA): TGTGCCAGCAGGGACCCAGGGGGCTATGGCTACACCTTC. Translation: CASRDPGGYGYTF.

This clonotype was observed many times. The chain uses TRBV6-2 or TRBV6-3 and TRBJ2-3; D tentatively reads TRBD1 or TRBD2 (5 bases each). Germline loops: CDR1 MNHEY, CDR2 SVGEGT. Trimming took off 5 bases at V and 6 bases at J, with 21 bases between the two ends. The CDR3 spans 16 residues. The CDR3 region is CASSESRGPGTDTQYF. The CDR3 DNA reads TGTGCCAGCAGTGAAAGTAGGGGTCCGGGGACCGATACGCAGTATTTT.

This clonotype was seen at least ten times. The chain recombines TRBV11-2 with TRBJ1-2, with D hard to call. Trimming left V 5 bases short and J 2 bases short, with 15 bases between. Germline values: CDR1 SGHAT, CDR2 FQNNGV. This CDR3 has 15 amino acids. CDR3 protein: CASSDLKHGNYGYTF. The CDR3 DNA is TGTGCCAGCAGCGATTTAAAGCACGGGAACTATGGCTACACCTTC. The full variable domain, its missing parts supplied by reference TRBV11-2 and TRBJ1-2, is EAGVAQSPRYKIIEKRQSVAFWCNPISGHATLYWYQQILGQGPKLLIQFQNNGVVDDSQLPKDRFSAERLKGVDSTLKIQPAKLEDSAVYLCASSDLKHGNYGYTFGSGTRLTVV.

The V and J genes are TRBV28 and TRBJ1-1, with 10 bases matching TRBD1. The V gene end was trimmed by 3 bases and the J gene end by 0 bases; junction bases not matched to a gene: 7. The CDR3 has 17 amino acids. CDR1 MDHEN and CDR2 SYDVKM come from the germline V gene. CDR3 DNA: TGTGCCAGCAGTTTGGGACAGGGGAATTTCATGAACACTGAAGCTTTCTTT. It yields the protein CASSLGQGNFMNTEAFF.

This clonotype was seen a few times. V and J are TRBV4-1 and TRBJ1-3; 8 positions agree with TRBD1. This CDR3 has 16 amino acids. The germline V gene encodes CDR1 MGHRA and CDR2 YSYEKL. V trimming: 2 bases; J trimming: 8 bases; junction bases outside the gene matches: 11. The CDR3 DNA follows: TGCGCCAGCAGCCAATTGGACAGGGTCGGCGGGGACACCATATATTTT. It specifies CASSQLDRVGGDTIYF.

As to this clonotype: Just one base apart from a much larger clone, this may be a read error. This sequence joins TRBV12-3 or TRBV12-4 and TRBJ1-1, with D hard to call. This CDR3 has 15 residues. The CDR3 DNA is TGTGCCAGCAGTCCCCAGCGGGGAAGGGTCACTGAATCTCTCTTT. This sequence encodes CASSPQRGRVTESLF.

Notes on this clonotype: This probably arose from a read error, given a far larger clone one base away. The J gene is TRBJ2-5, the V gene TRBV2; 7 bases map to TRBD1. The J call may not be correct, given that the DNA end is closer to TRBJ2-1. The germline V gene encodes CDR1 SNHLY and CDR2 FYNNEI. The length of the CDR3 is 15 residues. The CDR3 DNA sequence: TGTGCCAGCAGTGAGTCGGGACAGTCTCACAATGAGCAGTTCTTC. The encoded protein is CASSESGQSHNEQFF.

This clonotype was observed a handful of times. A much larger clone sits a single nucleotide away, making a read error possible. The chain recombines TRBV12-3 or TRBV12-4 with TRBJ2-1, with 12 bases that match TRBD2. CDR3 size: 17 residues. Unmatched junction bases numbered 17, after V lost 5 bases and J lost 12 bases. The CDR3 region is CASSPRTSSGRVIGQFF. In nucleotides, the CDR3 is TGTGCCAGCAGTCCACGAACATCTAGCGGGAGGGTGATCGGGCAGTTCTTC.

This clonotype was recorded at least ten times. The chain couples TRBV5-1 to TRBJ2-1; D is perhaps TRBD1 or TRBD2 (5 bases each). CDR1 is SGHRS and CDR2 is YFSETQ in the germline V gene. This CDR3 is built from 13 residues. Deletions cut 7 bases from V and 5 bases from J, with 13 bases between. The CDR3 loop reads CASGFTGHNEQFF. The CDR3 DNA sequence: TGCGCCAGCGGGTTTACGGGACACAATGAGCAGTTCTTC. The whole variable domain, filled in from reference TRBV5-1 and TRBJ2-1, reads KAGVTQTPRYLIKTRGQQVTLSCSPISGHRSVSWYQQTPGQGLQFLFEYFSETQRNKGNFPGRFSGRQFSNSRSEMNVSTLELGDSALYLCASGFTGHNEQFFGPGTRLTVL.

The DNA for the CDR3 is TGCGCCAGCAGCCTCCTCGGGGGCGACGGGGAGACCCAGTACTTC. Translating it yields CASSLLGGDGETQYF. The chain carries TRBV4-1 and TRBJ2-5, with D perhaps assigned TRBD1 or TRBD2 (6 bases each). Germline lookup yields CDR1 MGHRA and CDR2 YSYEKL. V was cut by 4 bases and J by 5 bases, with 17 bases left in between. The CDR3 length is 15 residues.

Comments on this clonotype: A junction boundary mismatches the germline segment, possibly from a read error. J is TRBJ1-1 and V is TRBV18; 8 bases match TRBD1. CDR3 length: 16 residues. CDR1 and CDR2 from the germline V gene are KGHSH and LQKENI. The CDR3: CAGSPQGGGRWTEAFF. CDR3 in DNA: TGTGCCGGCTCACCACAGGGGGGTGGTAGGTGGACTGAGGCTTTCTTT.

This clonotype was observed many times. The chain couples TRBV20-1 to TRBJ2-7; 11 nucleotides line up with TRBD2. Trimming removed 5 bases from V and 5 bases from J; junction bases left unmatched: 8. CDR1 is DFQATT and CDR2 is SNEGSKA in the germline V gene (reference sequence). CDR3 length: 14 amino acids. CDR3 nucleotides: TGCAGTGCTCTCCGACTAGCGGGAAACCACGAGCAGTACTTC. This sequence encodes CSALRLAGNHEQYF.

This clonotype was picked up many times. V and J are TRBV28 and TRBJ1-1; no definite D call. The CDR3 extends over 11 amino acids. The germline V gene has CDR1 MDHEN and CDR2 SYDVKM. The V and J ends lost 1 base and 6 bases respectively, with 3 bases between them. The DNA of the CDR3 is TGTGCCAGCAGTTTATCCTCTGAAGCTTTCTTT. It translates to CASSLSSEAFF. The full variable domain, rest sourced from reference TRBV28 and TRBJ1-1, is DVKVTQSSRYLVKRTGEKVFLECVQDMDHENMFWYRQDPGLGLRLIYFSYDVKMKEKGDIPEGYSVSREKKERFSLILESASTNQTSMYLCASSLSSEAFFGQGTRLTVV.

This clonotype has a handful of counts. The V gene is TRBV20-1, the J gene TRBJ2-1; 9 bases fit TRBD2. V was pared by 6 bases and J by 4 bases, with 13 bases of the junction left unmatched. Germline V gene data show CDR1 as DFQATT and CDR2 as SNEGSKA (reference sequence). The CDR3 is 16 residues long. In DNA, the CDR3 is TGCAGTGCGAGTAGGGTTAGCGGGGGAAGGTACAATGAGCAGTTCTTC. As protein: CSASRVSGGRYNEQFF.

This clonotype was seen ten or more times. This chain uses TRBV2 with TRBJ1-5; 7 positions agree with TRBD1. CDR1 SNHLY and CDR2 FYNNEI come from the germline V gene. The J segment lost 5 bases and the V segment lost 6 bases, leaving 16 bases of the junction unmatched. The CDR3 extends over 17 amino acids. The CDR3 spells CASSYISGTVEDQPQHF. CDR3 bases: TGTGCCAGCAGCTACATCTCCGGGACAGTTGAAGATCAGCCCCAGCATTTT.

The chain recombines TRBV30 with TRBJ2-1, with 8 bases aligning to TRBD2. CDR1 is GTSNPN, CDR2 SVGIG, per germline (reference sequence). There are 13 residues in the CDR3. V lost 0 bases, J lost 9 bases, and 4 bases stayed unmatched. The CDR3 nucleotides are TGTGCCTGGAGTGTAACTAGCGGAGGTGAGCAGTTCTTC. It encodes CAWSVTSGGEQFF.

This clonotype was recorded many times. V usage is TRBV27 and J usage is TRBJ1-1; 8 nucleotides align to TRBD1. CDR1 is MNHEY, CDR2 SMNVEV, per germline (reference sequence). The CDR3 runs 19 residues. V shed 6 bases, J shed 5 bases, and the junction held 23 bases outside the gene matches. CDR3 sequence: CASRPLRGGTGTVGTEAFF. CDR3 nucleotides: TGTGCCAGCAGACCCCTCCGGGGCGGGACAGGCACGGTGGGGACTGAAGCTTTCTTT.

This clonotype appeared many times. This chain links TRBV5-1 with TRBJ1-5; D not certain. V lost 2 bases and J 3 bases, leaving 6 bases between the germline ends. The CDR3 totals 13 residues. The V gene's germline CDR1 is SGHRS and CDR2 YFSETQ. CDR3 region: CASSFGVNQPQHF. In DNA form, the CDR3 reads TGCGCCAGCAGCTTCGGGGTCAATCAGCCCCAGCATTTT.

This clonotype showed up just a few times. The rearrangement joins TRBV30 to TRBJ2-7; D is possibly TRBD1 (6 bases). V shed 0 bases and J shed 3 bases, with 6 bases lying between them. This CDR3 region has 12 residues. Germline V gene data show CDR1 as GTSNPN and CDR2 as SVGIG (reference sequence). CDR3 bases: TGTGCCTGGAGTGTACAGGGCTACGAGCAGTACTTC. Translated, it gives CAWSVQGYEQYF.

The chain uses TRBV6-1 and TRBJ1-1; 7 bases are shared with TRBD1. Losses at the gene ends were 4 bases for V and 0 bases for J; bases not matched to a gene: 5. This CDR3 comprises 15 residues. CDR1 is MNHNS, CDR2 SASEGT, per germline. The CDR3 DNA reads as TGTGCCAGCAGTGGCCCACAGGGGATGAACACTGAAGCTTTCTTT. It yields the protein CASSGPQGMNTEAFF.

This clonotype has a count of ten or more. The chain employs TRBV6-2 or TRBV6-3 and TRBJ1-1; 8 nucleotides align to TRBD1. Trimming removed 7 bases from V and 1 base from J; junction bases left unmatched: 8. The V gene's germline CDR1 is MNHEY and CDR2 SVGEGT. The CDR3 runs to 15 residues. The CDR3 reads CASKKTGAPNTEAFF. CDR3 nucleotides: TGTGCCAGCAAAAAGACAGGGGCACCGAACACTGAAGCTTTCTTT.

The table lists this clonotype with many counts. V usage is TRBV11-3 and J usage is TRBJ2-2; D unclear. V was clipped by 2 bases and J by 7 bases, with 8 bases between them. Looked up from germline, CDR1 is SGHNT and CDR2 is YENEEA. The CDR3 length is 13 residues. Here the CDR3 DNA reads TGTGCCAGCAGCTTAAACGGGCACGGGGAGCTGTTTTTT. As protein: CASSLNGHGELFF.

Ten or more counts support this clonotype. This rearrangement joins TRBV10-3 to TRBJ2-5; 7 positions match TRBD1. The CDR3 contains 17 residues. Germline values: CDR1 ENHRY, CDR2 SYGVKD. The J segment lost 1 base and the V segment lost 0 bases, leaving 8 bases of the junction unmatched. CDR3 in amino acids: CAISESVYRGTQETQYF. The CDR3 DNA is TGTGCCATCAGTGAGTCGGTGTACAGGGGAACCCAAGAGACCCAGTACTTC.

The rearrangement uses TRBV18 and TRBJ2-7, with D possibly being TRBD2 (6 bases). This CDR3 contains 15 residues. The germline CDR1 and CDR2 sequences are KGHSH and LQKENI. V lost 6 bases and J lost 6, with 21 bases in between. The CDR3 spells CASSSQEAGTGEQYF. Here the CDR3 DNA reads TGTGCCAGCTCCTCCCAAGAGGCGGGAACTGGCGAGCAGTACTTC. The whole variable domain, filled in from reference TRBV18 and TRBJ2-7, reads NAGVMQNPRHLVRRRGQEARLRCSPMKGHSHVYWYRQLPEEGLKFMVYLQKENIIDESGMPKERFSAEFPKEGPSILRIQQVVRGDSAAYFCASSSQEAGTGEQYFGPGTRLTVT.